This T cell receptor beta chain was sequenced in a study of blood T cell repertoires in COVID-19. Across the whole study: The United States, Italy and Spain provided the acute and convalescent COVID-19 samples. From T cells, B-cell-depleted T cells, or PBMCs came the material, which was cDNA or gDNA.

As originally analysed: Estimated nucleated cell counts came from reference gene primer amplification. Clones were sequenced by immunoSEQ multiplex PCR, and TCRdb holds only the in-frame ones, with some missing. The V and J calls and clone size are taken from that table; D and trimming were inferred from the DNA. Here the sample spans 350,000 to 400,000 clones, nearly 90% being singletons. This TCR came from a man younger than 35 with active or convalescent COVID-19. Sequencing input: peripheral blood.

The CDR3 region has the DNA TGTGCCAGTAAAGGGACAGTCCTCGACTCAAGCAATCAGCCCCAGCATTTT. Protein product: CASKGTVLDSSNQPQHF. The chain links TRBV19 to TRBJ1-5; 7 bases align to TRBD1. From germline, CDR1 is LNHDA and CDR2 SQIVND (reference sequence). V shed 7 bases, J shed 1 base, and the junction held 13 bases outside the gene matches. This CDR3 has 17 amino acids.